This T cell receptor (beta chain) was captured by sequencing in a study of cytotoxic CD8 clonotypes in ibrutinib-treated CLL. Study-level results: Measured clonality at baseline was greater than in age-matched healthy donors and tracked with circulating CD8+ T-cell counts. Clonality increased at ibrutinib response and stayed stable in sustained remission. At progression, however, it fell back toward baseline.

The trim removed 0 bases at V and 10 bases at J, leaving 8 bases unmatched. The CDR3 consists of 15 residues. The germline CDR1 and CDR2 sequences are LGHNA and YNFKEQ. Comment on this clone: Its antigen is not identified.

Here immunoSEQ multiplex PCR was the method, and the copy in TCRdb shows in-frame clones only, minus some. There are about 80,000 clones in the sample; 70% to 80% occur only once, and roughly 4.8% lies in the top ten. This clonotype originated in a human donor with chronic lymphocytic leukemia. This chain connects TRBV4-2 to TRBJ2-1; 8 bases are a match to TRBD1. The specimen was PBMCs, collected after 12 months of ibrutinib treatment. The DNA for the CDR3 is TGTGCCAGCAGCCAAGATCCGGACAGGGACTGGGAGCAGTTCTTC. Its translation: CASSQDPDRDWEQFF.